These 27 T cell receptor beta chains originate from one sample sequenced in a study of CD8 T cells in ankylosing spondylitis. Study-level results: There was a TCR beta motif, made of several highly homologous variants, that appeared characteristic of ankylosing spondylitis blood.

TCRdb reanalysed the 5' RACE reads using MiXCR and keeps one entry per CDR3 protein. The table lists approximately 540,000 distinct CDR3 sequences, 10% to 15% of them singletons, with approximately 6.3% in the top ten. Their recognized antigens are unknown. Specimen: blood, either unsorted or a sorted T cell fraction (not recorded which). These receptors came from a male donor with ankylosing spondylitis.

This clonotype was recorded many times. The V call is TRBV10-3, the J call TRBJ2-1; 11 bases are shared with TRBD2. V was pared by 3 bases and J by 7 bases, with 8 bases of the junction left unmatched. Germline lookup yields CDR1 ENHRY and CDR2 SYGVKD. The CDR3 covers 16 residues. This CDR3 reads CAISDRLAGGLNEQFF. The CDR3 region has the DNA TGTGCCATCAGTGACCGCCTAGCGGGAGGTTTAAATGAGCAGTTCTTC.

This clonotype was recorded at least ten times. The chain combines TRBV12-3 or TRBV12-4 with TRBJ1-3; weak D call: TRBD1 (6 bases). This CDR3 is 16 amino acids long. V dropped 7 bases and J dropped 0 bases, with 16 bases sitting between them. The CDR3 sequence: CASTSRGVGSGNTIYF. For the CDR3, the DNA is TGTGCCAGCACTTCGAGGGGGGTCGGCTCTGGAAACACCATATATTTT.

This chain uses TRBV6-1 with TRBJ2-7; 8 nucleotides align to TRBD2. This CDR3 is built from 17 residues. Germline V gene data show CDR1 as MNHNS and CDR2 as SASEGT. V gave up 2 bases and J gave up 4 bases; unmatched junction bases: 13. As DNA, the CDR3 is TGTGCCAGCAGTGAAATTTTGGGACTAGAAAGGTCTTACGAGCAGTACGTC. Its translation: CASSEILGLERSYEQYV.

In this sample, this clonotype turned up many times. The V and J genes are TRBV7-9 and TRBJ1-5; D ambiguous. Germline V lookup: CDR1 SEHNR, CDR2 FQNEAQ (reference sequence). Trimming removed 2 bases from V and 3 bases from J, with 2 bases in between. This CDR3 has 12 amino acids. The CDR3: CASSLTNQPQHF. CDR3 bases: TGTGCCAGCAGCTTAACCAATCAGCCCCAGCATTTT.

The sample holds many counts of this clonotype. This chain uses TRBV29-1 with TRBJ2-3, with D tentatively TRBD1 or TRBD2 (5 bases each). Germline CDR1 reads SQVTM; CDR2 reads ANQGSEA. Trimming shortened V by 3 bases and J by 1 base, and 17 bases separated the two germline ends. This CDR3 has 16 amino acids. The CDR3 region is CSVEGEANLGTDTQYF. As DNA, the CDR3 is TGCAGCGTTGAGGGGGAAGCTAACCTAGGCACAGATACGCAGTATTTT.

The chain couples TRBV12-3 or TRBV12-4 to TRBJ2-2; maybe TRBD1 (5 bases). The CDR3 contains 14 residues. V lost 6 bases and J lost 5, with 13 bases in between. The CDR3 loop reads CASSPVGATGELFF. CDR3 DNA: TGTGCCAGCAGCCCCGTAGGGGCGACCGGGGAGCTGTTTTTT.

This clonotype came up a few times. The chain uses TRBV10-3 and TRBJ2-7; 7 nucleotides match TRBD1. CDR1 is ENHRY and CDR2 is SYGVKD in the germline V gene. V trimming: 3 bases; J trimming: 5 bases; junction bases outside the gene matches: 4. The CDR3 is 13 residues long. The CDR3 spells CAISEQGFHEQYF. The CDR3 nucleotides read TGTGCCATCAGTGAACAGGGGTTCCACGAGCAGTACTTC.

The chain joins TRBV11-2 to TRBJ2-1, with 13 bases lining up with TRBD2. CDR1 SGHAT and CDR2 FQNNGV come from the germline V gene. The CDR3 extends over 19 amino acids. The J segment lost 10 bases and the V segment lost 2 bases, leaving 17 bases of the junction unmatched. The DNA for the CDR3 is TGTGCCAGCAGCTTAAGGGCGGGGACTAGCGGGAAAACTGAGGCGGAGCAGTTCTTC. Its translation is CASSLRAGTSGKTEAEQFF.

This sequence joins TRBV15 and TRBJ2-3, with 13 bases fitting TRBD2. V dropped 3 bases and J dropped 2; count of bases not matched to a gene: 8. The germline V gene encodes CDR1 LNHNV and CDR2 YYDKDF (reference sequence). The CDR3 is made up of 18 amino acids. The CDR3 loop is CATSSGLAGVSPTDTQYF. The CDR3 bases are TGTGCCACCAGCAGCGGACTAGCGGGAGTAAGCCCCACAGATACGCAGTATTTT.

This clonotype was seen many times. The CDR3 DNA is TGTGCCACCAGTGACCCCTCGAGAGGCGGGAGCGATGAGCAGTTCTTC. Protein: CATSDPSRGGSDEQFF. The chain carries TRBV24-1 and TRBJ2-1, with TRBD2 matching 7 bases. V shed 4 bases and J 8 bases; nucleotides not matched to a gene: 13. Per the germline V gene, CDR1 is KGHDR and CDR2 is SFDVKD. The CDR3 has 16 residues.

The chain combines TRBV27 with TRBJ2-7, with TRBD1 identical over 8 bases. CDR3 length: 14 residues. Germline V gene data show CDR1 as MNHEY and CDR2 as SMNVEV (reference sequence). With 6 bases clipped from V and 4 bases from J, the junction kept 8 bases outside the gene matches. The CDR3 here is CASSLGQGQYEQYF. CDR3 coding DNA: TGTGCCAGCAGCCTTGGACAGGGCCAATACGAGCAGTACTTC.

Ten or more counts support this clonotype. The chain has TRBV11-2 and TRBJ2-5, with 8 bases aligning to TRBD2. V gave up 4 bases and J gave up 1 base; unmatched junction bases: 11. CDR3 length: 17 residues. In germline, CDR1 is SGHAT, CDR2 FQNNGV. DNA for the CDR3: TGTGCCAGCAGCTCCGGCGGGTGGCTAGCGGGCCAAGAGACCCAGTACTTC. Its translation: CASSSGGWLAGQETQYF.

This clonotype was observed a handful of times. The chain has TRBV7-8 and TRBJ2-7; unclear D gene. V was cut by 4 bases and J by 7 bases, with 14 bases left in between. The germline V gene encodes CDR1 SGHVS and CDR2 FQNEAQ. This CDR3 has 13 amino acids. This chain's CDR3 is CASSYNTPGEQYV. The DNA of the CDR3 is TGTGCCAGCAGCTATAACACCCCCGGGGAGCAGTACGTC.

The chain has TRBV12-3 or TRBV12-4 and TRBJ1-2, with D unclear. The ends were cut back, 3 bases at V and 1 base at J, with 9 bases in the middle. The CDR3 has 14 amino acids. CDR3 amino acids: CASSLSSLNYGYTF. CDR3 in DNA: TGTGCCAGCAGTTTGTCCAGCCTTAACTATGGCTACACCTTC.

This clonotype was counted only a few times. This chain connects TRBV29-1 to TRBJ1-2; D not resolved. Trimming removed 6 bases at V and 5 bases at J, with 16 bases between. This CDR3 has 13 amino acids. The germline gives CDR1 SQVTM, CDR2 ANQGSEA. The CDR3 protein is CSVTGSPNYGYTF. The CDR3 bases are TGCAGCGTGACCGGCAGCCCAAATTATGGCTACACCTTC.

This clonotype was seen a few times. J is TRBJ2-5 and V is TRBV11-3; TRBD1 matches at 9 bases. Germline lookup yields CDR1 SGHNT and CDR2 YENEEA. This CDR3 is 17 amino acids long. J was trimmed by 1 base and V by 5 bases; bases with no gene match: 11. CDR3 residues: CASSLSGTGPTQETQYF. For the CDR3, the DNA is TGTGCCAGCAGCCTATCCGGGACAGGGCCAACCCAAGAGACCCAGTACTTC.

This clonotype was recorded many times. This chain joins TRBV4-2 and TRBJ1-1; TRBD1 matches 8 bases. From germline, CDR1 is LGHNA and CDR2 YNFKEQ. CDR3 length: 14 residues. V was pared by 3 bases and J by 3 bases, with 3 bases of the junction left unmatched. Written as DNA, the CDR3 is TGTGCCAGCAGCCACACAGGGGGGGACACTGAAGCTTTCTTT. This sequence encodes CASSHTGGDTEAFF.

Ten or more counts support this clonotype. CDR3: CASSFGHEQFF. The DNA of the CDR3 is TGTGCCAGCAGTTTTGGGCATGAGCAGTTCTTC. The genes are TRBV12-3 or TRBV12-4 and TRBJ2-1; D remains ambiguous. CDR3 length equals 11 residues. Between the trimmed V and J ends, which lost 3 bases and 8 bases, there was a span of 5 bases.

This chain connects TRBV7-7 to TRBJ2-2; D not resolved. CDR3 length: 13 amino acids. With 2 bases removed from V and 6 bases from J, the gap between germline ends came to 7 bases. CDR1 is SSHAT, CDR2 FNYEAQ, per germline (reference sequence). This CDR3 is CASSLNVAGELFF. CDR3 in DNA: TGTGCCAGCAGCTTAAATGTGGCCGGGGAGCTGTTTTTT.

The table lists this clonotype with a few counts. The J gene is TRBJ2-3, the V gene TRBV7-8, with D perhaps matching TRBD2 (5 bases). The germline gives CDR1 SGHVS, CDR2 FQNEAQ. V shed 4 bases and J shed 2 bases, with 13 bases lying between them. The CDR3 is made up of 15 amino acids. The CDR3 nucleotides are TGTGCCAGCAGCTCCCCTGGGGAGTACACAGATACGCAGTATTTT. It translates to CASSSPGEYTDTQYF.

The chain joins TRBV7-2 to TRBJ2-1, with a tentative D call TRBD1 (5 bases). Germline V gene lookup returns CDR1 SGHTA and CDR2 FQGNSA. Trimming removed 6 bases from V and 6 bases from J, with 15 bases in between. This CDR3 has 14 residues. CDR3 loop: CASSNAGHSNEQFF. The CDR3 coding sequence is TGTGCCAGCAGTAACGCCGGACACTCCAATGAGCAGTTCTTC.

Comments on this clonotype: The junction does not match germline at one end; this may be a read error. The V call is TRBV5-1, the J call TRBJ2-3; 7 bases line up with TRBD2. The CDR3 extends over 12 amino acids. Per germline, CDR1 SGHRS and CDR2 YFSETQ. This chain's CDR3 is CAQPATSAGEEF. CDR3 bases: TGCGCCCAACCAGCAACCTCTGCGGGAGAGGAGTTT.

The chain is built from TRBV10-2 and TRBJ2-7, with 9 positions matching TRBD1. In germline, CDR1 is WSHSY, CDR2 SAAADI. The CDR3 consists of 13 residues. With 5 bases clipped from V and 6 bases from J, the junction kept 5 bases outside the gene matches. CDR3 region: CASSRGTGTEQYF. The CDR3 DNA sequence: TGCGCCAGCAGTCGCGGGACAGGGACCGAGCAGTACTTC.

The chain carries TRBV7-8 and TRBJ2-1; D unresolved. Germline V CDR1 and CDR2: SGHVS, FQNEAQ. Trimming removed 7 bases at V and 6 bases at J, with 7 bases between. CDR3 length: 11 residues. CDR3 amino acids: CASIRVNEQFF. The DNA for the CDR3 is TGTGCCAGCATCCGTGTCAATGAGCAGTTCTTC.

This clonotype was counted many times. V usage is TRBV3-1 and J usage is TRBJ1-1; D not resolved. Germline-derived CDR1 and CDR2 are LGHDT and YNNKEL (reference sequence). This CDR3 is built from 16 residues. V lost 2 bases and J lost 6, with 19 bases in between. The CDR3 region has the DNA TGTGCCAGCAGCCAAACGACGGGAGAGGGTTGGGCTGAAGCTTTCTTT. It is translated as CASSQTTGEGWAEAFF.

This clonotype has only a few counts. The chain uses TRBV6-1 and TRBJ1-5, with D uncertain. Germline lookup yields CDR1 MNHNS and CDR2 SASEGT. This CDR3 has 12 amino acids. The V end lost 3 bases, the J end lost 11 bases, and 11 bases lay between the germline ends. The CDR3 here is CASSESLSAQHF. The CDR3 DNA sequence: TGTGCCAGCAGTGAGTCGTTATCGGCCCAGCATTTT.

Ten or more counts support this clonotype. The CDR3 loop reads CASSSGQPNQETQYF. CDR3 nucleotides: TGCGCCAGCAGCTCTGGGCAGCCTAACCAAGAGACCCAGTACTTC. This chain connects TRBV5-1 to TRBJ2-5; no definite D call. V gave up 3 bases and J gave up 0 bases, with 12 bases separating them. The germline gives CDR1 SGHRS, CDR2 YFSETQ. CDR3 size: 15 residues.